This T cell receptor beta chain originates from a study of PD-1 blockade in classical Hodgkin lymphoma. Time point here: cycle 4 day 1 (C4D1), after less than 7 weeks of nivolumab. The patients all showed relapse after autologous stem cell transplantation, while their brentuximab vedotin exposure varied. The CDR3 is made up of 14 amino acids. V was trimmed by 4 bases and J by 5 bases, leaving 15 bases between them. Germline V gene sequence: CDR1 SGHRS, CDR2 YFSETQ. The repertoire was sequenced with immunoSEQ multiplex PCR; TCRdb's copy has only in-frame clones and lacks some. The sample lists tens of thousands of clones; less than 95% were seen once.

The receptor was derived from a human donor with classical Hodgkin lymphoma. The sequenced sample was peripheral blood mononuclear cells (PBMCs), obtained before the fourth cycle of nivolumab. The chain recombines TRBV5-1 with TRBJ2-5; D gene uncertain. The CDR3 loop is CASSSPNLEETQYF. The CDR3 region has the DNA TGCGCCAGCAGCAGTCCCAACCTCGAGGAGACCCAGTACTTC.